The 9 T cell receptor beta chains reported below all come from one sample, sequenced in a study of blood T cell repertoires in COVID-19. The protocol was immunoSEQ multiplex PCR, while the TCRdb copy is restricted to in-frame clones and leaves out a portion. The repertoire includes around 150,000 clones, roughly 80% of them detected once, and around 6.8% sits in the top ten. Source material: peripheral blood. These receptors came from a human donor in a cohort sampled during active COVID-19.

This clone is termed large. The CDR3 bases are TGTGCCAGCAGTCTAGTGGTTGGGAATGAGCAGTTCTTC. Its translation is CASSLVVGNEQFF. This sequence joins TRBV27 and TRBJ2-1, with unresolved D. Trimming removed 5 bases from V and 7 bases from J, with 12 bases in between. The V gene's germline CDR1 is MNHEY and CDR2 SMNVEV (reference sequence). This CDR3 is 13 amino acids long.

The chain has TRBV18 and TRBJ2-1; TRBD2 matches at 10 bases. Germline-derived CDR1 and CDR2 are KGHSH and LQKENI. V lost 5 bases to trimming and J lost 7 bases; unmatched junction nucleotides: 8. The CDR3 extends over 15 amino acids. The CDR3 DNA sequence: TGTGCCAGCTCAATAGCGGGGGGCCTTGGTAATGAGCAGTTCTTC. Residues: CASSIAGGLGNEQFF.

The chain links TRBV5-1 to TRBJ2-3; 12 bases are shared with TRBD2. With 3 bases clipped from V and 1 base from J, the junction kept 6 bases outside the gene matches. Germline-derived CDR1 and CDR2 are SGHRS and YFSETQ. This CDR3 comprises 17 residues. CDR3 DNA sequence: TGCGCCAGCAGCTCCAGGACTAGCGGGGCCCGCACAGATACGCAGTATTTT. Protein: CASSSRTSGARTDTQYF. Supplemented by reference TRBV5-1 and TRBJ2-3, the full variable domain reads KAGVTQTPRYLIKTRGQQVTLSCSPISGHRSVSWYQQTPGQGLQFLFEYFSETQRNKGNFPGRFSGRQFSNSRSEMNVSTLELGDSALYLCASSSRTSGARTDTQYFGPGTRLTVL.

The chain is built from TRBV5-6 and TRBJ2-7, with D maybe TRBD2 (5 bases). This CDR3 is 15 amino acids long. The germline V gene has CDR1 SGHDT and CDR2 YYEEEE. V was cut by 0 bases and J by 0 bases, with 10 bases left in between. CDR3: CASSLERGISYEQYF. The CDR3 DNA reads as TGTGCCAGCAGCTTGGAACGGGGTATCTCCTACGAGCAGTACTTC.

The rearrangement links TRBV9 to TRBJ2-5; 8 bases align to TRBD1. The V segment lost 0 bases and the J segment 1 base; nucleotides outside the gene matches: 5. The V gene's germline CDR1 is SGDLS and CDR2 YYNGEE. The CDR3 length is 16 residues. CDR3 in amino acids: CASSVAGQGLQETQYF. Here the CDR3 DNA reads TGTGCCAGCAGCGTAGCCGGACAGGGACTCCAAGAGACCCAGTACTTC.

On this clone itself: A read error may produce the germline difference seen at one junction end. The chain links TRBV19 to TRBJ1-4; perhaps TRBD1 as D (5 bases). CDR1 LNHDA and CDR2 SQIVND come from the germline V gene (reference sequence). The length of the CDR3 is 13 residues. CDR3 nucleotides: TGTGCCAGTAGTACGCAAACCACAGGTACCCCGGTTTTT. Protein: CASSTQTTGTPVF.

This clone has just a few counts. The chain recombines TRBV7-2 with TRBJ2-3; unclear D gene. Trimming took 5 bases from V and 5 from J, leaving 11 bases between them. The germline V gene encodes CDR1 SGHTA and CDR2 FQGNSA. This CDR3 is built from 13 residues. CDR3 nucleotides: TGTGCCAGCAGCGGCCGACGGAGAGATACGCAGTATTTT. This sequence encodes CASSGRRRDTQYF. Variable domain in full (rest from reference TRBV7-2 and TRBJ2-3): GAGVSQSPSNKVTEKGKDVELRCDPISGHTALYWYRQSLGQGLEFLIYFQGNSAPDKSGLPSDRFSAERTGGSVSTLTIQRTQQEDSAVYLCASSGRRRDTQYFGPGTRLTVL.

The V call is TRBV5-1, the J call TRBJ2-6, with TRBD2 identical over 13 bases. This CDR3 comprises 18 residues. Unmatched junction bases numbered 7, after V lost 4 bases and J lost 3 bases. From germline, CDR1 is SGHRS and CDR2 YFSETQ. The CDR3 loop is CASSVTSGGAFGANVLTF. CDR3 DNA sequence: TGCGCCAGCAGCGTTACTAGCGGGGGGGCCTTTGGGGCCAACGTCCTGACTTTC.

The V gene is TRBV4-2, the J gene TRBJ2-5; tentatively, D is TRBD2 (6 bases). The CDR3 spans 14 residues. The germline V and J ends were trimmed by 1 base and 7 bases, with 13 bases remaining between them. Looked up from germline, CDR1 is LGHNA and CDR2 is YNFKEQ. Here the CDR3 reads CASSQGGPGGTQYF. DNA of the CDR3: TGTGCCAGCAGCCAAGGGGGCCCCGGGGGGACCCAGTACTTC.